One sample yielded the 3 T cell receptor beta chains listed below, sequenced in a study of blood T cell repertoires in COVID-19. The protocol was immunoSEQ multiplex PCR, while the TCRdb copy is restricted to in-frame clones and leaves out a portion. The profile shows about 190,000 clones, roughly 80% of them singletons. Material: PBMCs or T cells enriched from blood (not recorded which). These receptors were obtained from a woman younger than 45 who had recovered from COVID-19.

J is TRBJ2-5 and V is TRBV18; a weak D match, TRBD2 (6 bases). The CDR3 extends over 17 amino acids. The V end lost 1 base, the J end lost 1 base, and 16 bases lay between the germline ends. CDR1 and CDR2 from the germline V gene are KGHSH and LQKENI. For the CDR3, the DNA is TGTGCCAGCTCACCACAAAGACTGCCCGGGGGCCAAGAGACCCAGTACTTC. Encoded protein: CASSPQRLPGGQETQYF.

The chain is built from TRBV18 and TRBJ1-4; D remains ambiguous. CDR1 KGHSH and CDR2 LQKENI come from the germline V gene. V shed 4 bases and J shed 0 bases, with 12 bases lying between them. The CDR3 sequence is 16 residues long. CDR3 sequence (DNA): TGTGCCAGCTCACTAATGAGCGGAGCAACTAATGAAAAACTGTTTTTT. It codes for CASSLMSGATNEKLFF.

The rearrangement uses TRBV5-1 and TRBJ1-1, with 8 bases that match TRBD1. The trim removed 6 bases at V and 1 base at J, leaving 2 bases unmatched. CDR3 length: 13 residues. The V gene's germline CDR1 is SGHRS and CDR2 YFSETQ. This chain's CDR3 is CASTDRANTEAFF. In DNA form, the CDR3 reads TGCGCCAGCACGGACAGGGCGAACACTGAAGCTTTCTTT.